What follows is one T cell receptor beta chain and its context. This entry comes from a study of blood T cell repertoires in COVID-19. Study details: The origin of the acute and convalescent COVID-19 samples was the United States, Italy and Spain.

Germline V gene sequence: CDR1 KGHSH, CDR2 LQKENI. V gave up 3 bases and J gave up 6 bases; unmatched junction bases: 4. CDR3 length equals 15 residues. TCRdb keeps only in-frame clones here, not all; method: immunoSEQ multiplex PCR. The table lists a few hundred thousand clones, 70% to 90% of them singletons. This receptor was identified in a man aged 55 to 70 with acute or convalescent COVID-19. Sequenced input: peripheral blood. The chain uses TRBV18 and TRBJ2-1, with 11 bases identical to TRBD1. The CDR3 loop is CASSPGTGGPNEQFF. The CDR3 DNA reads TGTGCCAGCTCACCGGGGACAGGGGGTCCCAATGAGCAGTTCTTC.